The T cell receptor beta chain under discussion was sequenced for a study of CD8 T cells in ankylosing spondylitis (dated by TCRdb to 2015 to 2018). About the full investigation: The study set out to find disease-linked TCR variants by profiling T cell receptor beta repertoires in ankylosing spondylitis patients and healthy donors. The full study cohort comprised around 23 ankylosing spondylitis patients and 85 to 120 healthy donors. Peripheral blood was sampled, and synovial fluid was additionally collected from ankylosing spondylitis patients. Broad study findings and their caveats: Some motif variants had previously been reported in the synovial fluid and blood of reactive arthritis patients, which suggests shared mechanisms of disease initiation. The disease-linked clones were reported to be significantly enriched in matched synovial fluid samples from ankylosing spondylitis patients. A TCR beta motif of fewer than 10 highly homologous amino acid variants appeared characteristic of blood from ankylosing spondylitis patients. In peripheral blood, the disease-linked clones were found at relatively low frequencies and had a CD8+ phenotype.

From the cysteine through the phenylalanine, the CDR3 covers 14 amino acids. Just CDR3 DNA is preserved here, 42 bases in frame from base 1. CDR1 and CDR2, per the germline V gene, are LGHNA and YNFKEQ. V is cut by 4 bases and J by 1 base, and the space between the germline ends is 7 bases. The instrument given in TCRdb is Illumina HiSeq 2500. TCR beta libraries were prepared by quantitative 5'-RACE with molecular barcodes. The original pipeline was this. A new computational method, built on a probabilistic model of VDJ rearrangement, was used to identify disease-linked TCR variants. Using fastp at Q25 and MiXCR, TCRdb reprocessed the public reads and kept productive beta chains. Records with the same CDR3 protein are collapsed into one entry carrying the most frequent genes and DNA. The V and J calls, along with clone size, are taken from TCRdb and not from the paper's own processing. This sample comprises 200,000 to 300,000 distinct CDR3 sequences, over 9.5% of them detected only once. Approximately 2.5% of the sample is held by the ten biggest clonotypes.

This clonotype was counted ten times or more. The specificity of this receptor is unknown. No base quality information exists; no much larger clone differs at one position. The sequence was collected from a male donor with ankylosing spondylitis or in good health (not recorded which). The rearranged chain carries TRBV4-2 and TRBJ2-2; TRBD2 is a possible D gene, resting on 6 matching bases. The sequenced sample was blood, either unsorted or a sorted T cell fraction (not recorded which). The DNA sequence reads TGTGCCAGCAGCCGGGAGGTGAACACCGGGGAGCTGTTTTTT. Its translation reads: CASSREVNTGELFF.